This T cell receptor beta chain was retrieved from a study of response to subunit inactivated influenza vaccine. Study conclusions and caveats: Researchers suggested that each seasonal influenza vaccination recruits few new T cells.

TCRdb reprocessed the RT-PCR reads with MiXCR, giving one entry per CDR3 protein. The sample includes about 500,000 distinct CDR3 sequences, 15% to 20% of them seen just once. A note on this clonotype: Its antigen remains unidentified.

V dropped 3 bases and J dropped 4 bases, with 17 bases sitting between them. Germline values: CDR1 SGHRS, CDR2 YFSETQ. The CDR3 extends over 16 amino acids. The chain uses TRBV5-1 and TRBJ1-5, with D possibly being TRBD1 (5 bases). This sample comprised CD4+ T cells sorted from PBMCs, obtained about 24 months after vaccination. This receptor was identified in a man aged 45 to 75 who received an inactivated influenza vaccine. DNA for the CDR3: TGCGCCAGCAGCTGGGGCCCAGGGTCTGCAAATCAGCCCCAGCATTTT. This gives the protein CASSWGPGSANQPQHF.